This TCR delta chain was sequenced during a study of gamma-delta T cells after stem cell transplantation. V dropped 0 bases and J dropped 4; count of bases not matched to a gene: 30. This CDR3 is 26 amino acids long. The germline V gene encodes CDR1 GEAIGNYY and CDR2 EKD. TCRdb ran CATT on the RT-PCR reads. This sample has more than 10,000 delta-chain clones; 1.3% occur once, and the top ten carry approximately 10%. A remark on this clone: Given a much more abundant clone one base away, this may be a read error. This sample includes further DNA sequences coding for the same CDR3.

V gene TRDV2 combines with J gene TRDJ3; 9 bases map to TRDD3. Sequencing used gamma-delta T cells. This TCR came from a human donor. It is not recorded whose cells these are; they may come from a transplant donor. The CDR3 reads CACDTGWKVAGGAGGSSSWDTRQMFF. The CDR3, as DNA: TGTGCCTGTGACACCGGATGGAAGGTAGCTGGGGGAGCTGGGGGATCGAGCTCTTGGGACACCCGACAGATGTTTTTC.